Sequencing of this T cell receptor (beta chain) was carried out in a study of T cells in Graves' hyperthyroidism and ophthalmopathy. Across the study: Peripheral blood was secured at the point of initial diagnosis, before any treatment.

Patients aged 18 to 65 had newly diagnosed hyperthyroidism lasting under 2 months. Orbital computed tomography, thyroid ultrasound, serum thyroxine and TRAb, and clinical symptoms together informed the diagnoses. RNA transcripts yielded amplified TCR beta CDR3 regions. The TCR CDR3 first-round RT-PCR relied on the HTBI primer set. TCRdb re-called the multiplex PCR reads through MiXCR, storing one row per CDR3 protein. The sample carries more than 500,000 distinct CDR3 sequences, 14% recorded once. Germline V gene sequence: CDR1 SGHRS, CDR2 YFSETQ. The V end lost 0 bases, the J end lost 3 bases, and 10 bases lay between the germline ends. This CDR3 is built from 15 residues. This clonotype was observed at least ten times.

The sequence was obtained from a woman aged 40 to 49 with Graves' hyperthyroidism. The specimen sequenced was blood. This sequence joins TRBV5-1 and TRBJ2-1, with D maybe TRBD1 (5 bases). CDR3 coding DNA: TGCGCCAGCAGCTTGGAAAGGGGCCTCTACAATGAGCAGTTCTTC. It specifies CASSLERGLYNEQFF.